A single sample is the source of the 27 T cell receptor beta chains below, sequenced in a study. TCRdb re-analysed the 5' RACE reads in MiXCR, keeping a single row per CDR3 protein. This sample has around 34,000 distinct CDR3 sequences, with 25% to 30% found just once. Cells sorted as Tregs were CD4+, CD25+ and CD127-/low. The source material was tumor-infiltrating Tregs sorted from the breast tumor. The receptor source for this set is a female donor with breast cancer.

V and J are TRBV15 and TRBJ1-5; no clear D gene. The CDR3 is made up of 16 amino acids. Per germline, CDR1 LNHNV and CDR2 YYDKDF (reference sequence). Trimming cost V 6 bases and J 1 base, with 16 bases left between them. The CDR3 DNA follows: TGTGCCACCAGTTCCTTTGAGGGAGCCAGCAATCAGCCCCAGCATTTT. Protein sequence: CATSSFEGASNQPQHF.

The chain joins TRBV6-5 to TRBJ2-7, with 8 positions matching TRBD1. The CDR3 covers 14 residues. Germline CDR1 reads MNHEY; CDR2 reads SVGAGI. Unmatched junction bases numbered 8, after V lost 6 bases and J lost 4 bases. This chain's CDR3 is CASSRDRFSYEQYF. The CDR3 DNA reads TGTGCCAGCAGCCGGGACAGGTTCTCGTACGAGCAGTACTTC.

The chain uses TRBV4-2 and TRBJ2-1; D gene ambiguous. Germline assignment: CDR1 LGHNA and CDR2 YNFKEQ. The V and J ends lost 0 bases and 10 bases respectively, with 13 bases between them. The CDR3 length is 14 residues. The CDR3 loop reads CASSQEYSLPEQFF. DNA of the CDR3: TGTGCCAGCAGCCAAGAGTACAGCCTTCCCGAGCAGTTCTTC.

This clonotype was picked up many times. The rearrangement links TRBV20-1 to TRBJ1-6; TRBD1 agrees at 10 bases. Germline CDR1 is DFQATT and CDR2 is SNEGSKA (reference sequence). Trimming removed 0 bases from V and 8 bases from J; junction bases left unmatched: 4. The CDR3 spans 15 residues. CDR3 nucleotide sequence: TGCAGTGCTAGAGACCGGGACAGGGGTCATTCACCCCTCCACTTT. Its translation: CSARDRDRGHSPLHF.

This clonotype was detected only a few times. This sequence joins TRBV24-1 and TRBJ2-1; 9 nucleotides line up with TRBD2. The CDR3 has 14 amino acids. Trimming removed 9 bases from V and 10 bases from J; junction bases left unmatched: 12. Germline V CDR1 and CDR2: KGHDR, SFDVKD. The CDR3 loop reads CATGRPGLAGEQFF. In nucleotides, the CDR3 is TGTGCCACCGGCCGCCCGGGACTAGCAGGCGAGCAGTTCTTC.

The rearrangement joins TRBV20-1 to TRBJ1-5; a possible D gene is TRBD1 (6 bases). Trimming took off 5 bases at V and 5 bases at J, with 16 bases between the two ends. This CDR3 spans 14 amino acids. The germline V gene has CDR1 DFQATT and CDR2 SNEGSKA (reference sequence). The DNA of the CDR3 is TGCAGTGCTCGGGGAGGGACACTCGATCAGCCCCAGCATTTT. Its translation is CSARGGTLDQPQHF.

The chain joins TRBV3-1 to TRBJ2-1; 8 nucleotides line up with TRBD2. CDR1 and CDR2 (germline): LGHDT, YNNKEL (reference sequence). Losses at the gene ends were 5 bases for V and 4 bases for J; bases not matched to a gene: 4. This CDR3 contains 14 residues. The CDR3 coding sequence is TGTGCCAGCAGCGCCGGGACTAGTTACAATGAGCAGTTCTTC. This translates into CASSAGTSYNEQFF.

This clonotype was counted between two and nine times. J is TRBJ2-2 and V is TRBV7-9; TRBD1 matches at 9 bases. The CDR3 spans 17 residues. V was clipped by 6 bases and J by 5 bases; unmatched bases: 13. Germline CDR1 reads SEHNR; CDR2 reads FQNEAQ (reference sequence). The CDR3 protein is CASRASHRGPGTGELFF. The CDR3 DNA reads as TGTGCCAGCAGAGCCAGCCACAGGGGGCCTGGAACCGGGGAGCTGTTTTTT.

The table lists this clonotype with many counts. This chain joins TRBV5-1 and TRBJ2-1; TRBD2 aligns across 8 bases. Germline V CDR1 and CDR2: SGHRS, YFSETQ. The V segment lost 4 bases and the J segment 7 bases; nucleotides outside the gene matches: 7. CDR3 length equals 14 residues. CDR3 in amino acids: CASSETSAANEQFF. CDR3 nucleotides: TGCGCCAGCAGCGAGACTAGCGCCGCTAATGAGCAGTTCTTC. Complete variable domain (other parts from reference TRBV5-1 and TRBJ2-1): KAGVTQTPRYLIKTRGQQVTLSCSPISGHRSVSWYQQTPGQGLQFLFEYFSETQRNKGNFPGRFSGRQFSNSRSEMNVSTLELGDSALYLCASSETSAANEQFFGPGTRLTVL.

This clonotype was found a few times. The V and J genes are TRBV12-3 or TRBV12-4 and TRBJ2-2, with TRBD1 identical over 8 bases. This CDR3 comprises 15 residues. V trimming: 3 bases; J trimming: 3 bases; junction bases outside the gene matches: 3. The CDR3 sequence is CASSLAGGYTGELFF. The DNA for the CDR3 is TGTGCCAGCAGTTTGGCAGGGGGCTACACCGGGGAGCTGTTTTTT.

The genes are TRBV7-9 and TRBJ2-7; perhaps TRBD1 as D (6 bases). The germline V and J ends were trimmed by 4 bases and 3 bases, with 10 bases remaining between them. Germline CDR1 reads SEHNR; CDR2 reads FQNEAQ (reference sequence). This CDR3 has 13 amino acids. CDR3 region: CASSSTGFYEQYF. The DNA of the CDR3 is TGTGCCAGCAGCTCCACAGGGTTCTACGAGCAGTACTTC.

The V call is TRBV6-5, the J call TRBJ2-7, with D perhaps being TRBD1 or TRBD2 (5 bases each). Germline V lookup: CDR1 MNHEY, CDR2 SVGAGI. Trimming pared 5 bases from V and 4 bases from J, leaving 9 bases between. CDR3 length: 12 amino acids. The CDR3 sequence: CASSRDGYEQYF. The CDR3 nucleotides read TGTGCCAGCAGTAGGGACGGTTACGAGCAGTACTTC.

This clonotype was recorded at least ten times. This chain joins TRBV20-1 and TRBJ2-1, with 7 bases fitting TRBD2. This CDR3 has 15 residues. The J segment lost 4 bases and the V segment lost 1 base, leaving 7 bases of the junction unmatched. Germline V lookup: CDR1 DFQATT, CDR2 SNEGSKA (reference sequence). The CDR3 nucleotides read TGCAGTGCTAGAGTAAAGAGGGAGGGGTACAATGAGCAGTTCTTC. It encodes CSARVKREGYNEQFF.

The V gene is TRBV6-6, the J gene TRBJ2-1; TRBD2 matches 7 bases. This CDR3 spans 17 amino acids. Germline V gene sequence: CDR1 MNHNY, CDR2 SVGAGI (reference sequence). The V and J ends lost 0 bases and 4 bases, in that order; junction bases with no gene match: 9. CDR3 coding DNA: TGTGCCAGCAGTTACTCAGGCGGGAGTCTCTCGTACAATGAGCAGTTCTTC. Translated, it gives CASSYSGGSLSYNEQFF.

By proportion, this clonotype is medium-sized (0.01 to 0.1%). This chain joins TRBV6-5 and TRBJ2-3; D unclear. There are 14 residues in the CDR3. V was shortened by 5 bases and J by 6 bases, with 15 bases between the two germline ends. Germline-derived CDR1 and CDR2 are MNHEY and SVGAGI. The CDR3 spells CASSHAELPDTQYF. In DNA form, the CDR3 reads TGTGCCAGCAGTCATGCCGAGCTCCCGGATACGCAGTATTTT.

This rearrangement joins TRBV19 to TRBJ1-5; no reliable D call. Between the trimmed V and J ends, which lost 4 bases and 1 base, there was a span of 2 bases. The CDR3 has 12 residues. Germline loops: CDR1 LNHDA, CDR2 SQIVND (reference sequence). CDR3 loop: CASSTSNQPQHF. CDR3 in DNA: TGTGCCAGTAGTACCAGCAATCAGCCCCAGCATTTT.

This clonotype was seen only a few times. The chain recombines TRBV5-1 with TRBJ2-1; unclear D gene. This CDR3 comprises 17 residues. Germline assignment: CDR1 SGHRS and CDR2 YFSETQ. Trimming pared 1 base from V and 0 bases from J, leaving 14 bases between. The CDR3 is CASSLSPALRSYNEQFF. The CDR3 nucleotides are TGCGCCAGCAGCTTGTCCCCAGCTCTTCGCTCCTACAATGAGCAGTTCTTC.

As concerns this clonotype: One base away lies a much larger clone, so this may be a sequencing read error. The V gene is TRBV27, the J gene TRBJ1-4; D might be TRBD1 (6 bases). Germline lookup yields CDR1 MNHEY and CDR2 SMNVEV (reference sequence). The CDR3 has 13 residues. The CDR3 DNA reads TGTGCCAGCAGACTAGGGGGGAATGAAGAACTGTTTTTT. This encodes CASRLGGNEELFF.

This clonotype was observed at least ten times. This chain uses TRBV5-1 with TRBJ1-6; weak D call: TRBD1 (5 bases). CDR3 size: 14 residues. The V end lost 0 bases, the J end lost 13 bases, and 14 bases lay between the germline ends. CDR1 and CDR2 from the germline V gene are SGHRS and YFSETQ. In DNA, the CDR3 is TGCGCCAGCAGCTTGGAAGGTGGGGCCCGGCCCCTCCACTTT. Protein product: CASSLEGGARPLHF.

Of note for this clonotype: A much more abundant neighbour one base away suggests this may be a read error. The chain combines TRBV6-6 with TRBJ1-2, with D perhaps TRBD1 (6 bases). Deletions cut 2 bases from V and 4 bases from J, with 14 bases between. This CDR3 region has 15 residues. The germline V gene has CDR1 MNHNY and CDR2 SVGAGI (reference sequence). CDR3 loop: CASSYPGGRAYGYTF. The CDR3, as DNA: TGTGCCAGCAGTTACCCTGGGGGCCGCGCCTATGGCTACACCTTC.

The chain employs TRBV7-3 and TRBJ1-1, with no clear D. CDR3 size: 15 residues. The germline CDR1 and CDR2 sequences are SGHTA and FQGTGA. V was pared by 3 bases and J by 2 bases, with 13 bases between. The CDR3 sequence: CASSLGGGINTEAFF. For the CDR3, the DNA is TGTGCCAGCAGCTTGGGCGGAGGGATAAACACTGAAGCTTTCTTT.

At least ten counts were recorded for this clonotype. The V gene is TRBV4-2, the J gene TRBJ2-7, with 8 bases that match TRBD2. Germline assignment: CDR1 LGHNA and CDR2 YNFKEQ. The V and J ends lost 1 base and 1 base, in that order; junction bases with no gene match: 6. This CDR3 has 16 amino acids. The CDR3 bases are TGTGCCAGCAGCCAAGCCCGGACTAGCAGTTCCTACGAGCAGTACTTC. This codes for CASSQARTSSSYEQYF.

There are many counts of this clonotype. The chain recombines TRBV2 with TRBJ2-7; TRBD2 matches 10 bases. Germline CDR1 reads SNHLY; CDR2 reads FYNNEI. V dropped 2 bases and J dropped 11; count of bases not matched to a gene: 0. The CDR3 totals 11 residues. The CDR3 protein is CASSELAGEYF. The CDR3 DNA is TGTGCCAGCAGTGAACTAGCGGGAGAGTACTTC.

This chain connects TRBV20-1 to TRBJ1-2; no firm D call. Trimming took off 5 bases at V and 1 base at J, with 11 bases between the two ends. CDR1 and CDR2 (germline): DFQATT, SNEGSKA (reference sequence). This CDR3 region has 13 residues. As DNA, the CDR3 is TGCAGTGCTGGCGGGCCAGTTAACTATGGCTACACCTTC. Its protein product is CSAGGPVNYGYTF.

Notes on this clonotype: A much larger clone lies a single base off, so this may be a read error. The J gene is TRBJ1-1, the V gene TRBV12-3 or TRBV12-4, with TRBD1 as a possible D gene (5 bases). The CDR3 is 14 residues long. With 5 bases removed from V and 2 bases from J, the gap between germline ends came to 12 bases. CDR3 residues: CASSMRGSNTEAFF. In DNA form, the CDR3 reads TGTGCCAGCAGTATGCGGGGGAGCAACACTGAAGCTTTCTTT.

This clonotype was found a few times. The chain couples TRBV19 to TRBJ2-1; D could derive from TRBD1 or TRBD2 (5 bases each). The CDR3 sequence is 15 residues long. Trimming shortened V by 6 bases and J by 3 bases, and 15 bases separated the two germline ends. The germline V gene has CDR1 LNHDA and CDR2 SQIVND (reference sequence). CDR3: CASRVVGAFYNEQFF. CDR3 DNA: TGTGCCAGTAGGGTCGTCGGGGCATTCTACAATGAGCAGTTCTTC.

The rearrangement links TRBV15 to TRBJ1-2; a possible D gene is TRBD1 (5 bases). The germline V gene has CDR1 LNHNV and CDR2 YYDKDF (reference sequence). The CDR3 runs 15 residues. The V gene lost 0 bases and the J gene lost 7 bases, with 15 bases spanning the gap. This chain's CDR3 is CATSRDQKGISGYTF. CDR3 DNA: TGTGCCACCAGCAGAGATCAAAAGGGGATCTCTGGCTACACCTTC.